This TCR beta chain is from a study of cytomegalovirus exposure and HLA in healthy donors. CDR1 and CDR2 from the germline V gene are SGDLS and YYNGEE. This CDR3 has 13 residues. V gave up 0 bases and J gave up 7 bases, with 10 bases separating them. It was with 60 Vbeta and 13 Jbeta primers that the PCR ran. Method: immunoSEQ multiplex PCR; TCRdb's copy keeps in-frame clones and lacks some. Of 95,000 to 150,000 clones in the sample, over 70% were seen once. The study's findings and limits: Specificity for CMV antigens was confirmed in vitro for a few of the CMV-associated chains. Based on reports, TCR beta sequences accurately predicted HLA-A and HLA-B alleles for most subjects.

This clone was detected only a few times. Its cognate antigen is unknown. Sequenced material: PBMCs. The sequence came from a female donor in good health and CMV-seronegative. The chain joins TRBV9 to TRBJ1-2; D is perhaps TRBD1 (5 bases). The chain's CDR3 is CASSVGGAAGYTF. Written as DNA, the CDR3 is TGTGCCAGCAGCGTAGGGGGCGCGGCTGGCTACACCTTC.